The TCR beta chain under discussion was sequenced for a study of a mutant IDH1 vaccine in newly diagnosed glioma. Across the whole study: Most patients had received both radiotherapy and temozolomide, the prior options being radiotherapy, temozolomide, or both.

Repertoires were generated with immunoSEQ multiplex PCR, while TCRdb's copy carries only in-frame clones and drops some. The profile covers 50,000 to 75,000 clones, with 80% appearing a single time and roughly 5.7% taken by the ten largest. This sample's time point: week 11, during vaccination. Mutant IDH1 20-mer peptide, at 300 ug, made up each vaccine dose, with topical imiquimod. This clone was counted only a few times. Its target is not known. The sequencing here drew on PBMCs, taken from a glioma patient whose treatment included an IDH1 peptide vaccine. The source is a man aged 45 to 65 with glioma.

In DNA, the CDR3 is TGCGCCAGCAGCTTGGGAACTAATGAAAAACTGTTTTTT. Encoded protein: CASSLGTNEKLFF. The chain is built from TRBV5-1 and TRBJ1-4; D gene unclear. Trimming removed 0 bases from V and 1 base from J, with 1 base in between. CDR1 SGHRS and CDR2 YFSETQ come from the germline V gene. CDR3 size: 13 residues.